This TCR beta chain emerged from a study of PD-1 blockade in mismatch repair-deficient tumors. The overall study: All were previously treated, progressing patients with 11 to 13 mismatch repair-deficient cancer types.

As regards this clone: What it binds is not known.

This CDR3 is 13 amino acids long. Germline values: CDR1 MDHEN, CDR2 SYDVKM. V shed 7 bases and J 4 bases; nucleotides not matched to a gene: 6. Overall study findings and caveats: After pembrolizumab, tumor-resident clones rose rapidly, then generally contracted before radiologic responses.

Here immunoSEQ multiplex PCR was the method, and the copy in TCRdb shows in-frame clones only, minus some. The table records some 130,000 clones, 85% to 90% of them present only once. Every patient had mismatch repair deficiency by PCR or immunohistochemistry. A few pembrolizumab responders had their TCRs sequenced. The sequence derives from an adult with mismatch repair-deficient cancer. Sequenced material: peripheral blood, taken just under 74 weeks after starting pembrolizumab. The chain uses TRBV28 and TRBJ2-5, with 7 nucleotides matching TRBD2. Here the CDR3 DNA reads TGTGCCAGCAACTTTGGGGGGGGAGAGACCCAGTACTTC. It codes for CASNFGGGETQYF.